This TCR beta chain is from a study of glioma-infiltrating T cells. CDR1 is KGHSH and CDR2 is LQKENI in the germline V gene. The CDR3 spans 16 residues. J was trimmed by 8 bases and V by 0 bases; bases with no gene match: 9. Amplification of TCR alpha and beta CDR3 regions from RNA used iRepertoire nested multiplex PCR. One entry per CDR3 protein results from TCRdb running MiXCR on the multiplex PCR reads. This sample has tens of thousands of distinct CDR3 sequences, with roughly 37% found just once. Overall study results and limits: Tissue and blood shared very few CDR3 sequences. Gliomas, especially low-grade, showed above-expected tissue-blood divergence; non-neoplastic patients showed below.

This clonotype was counted at least ten times. The antigen is not known. The origin of this receptor is a human donor with low-grade glioma or glioblastoma, undergoing nonglioma brain surgery, or in good health (not recorded which). Input material: glioma tissue, nonneoplastic brain tissue, or PBMCs (not recorded which). The genes are TRBV18 and TRBJ2-1, with TRBD2 matching over 8 bases. The CDR3 loop is CASSPPSRGGSDEQFF. The CDR3 DNA reads as TGTGCCAGCTCACCACCCTCTCGGGGGGGCAGCGATGAGCAGTTCTTC.